The present T cell receptor beta chain was sequenced within a study of cytomegalovirus exposure and HLA in healthy donors. Use of 60 Vbeta and 13 Jbeta primers characterized the PCR. TCRdb keeps only in-frame clones here, not all; method: immunoSEQ multiplex PCR. The sample has roughly 190,000 clones; approximately 78% are singletons. Germline values: CDR1 MNHEY, CDR2 SVGAGI. The germline V and J ends were trimmed by 2 bases and 3 bases, with 13 bases remaining between them. The CDR3 consists of 15 residues. V and J are TRBV6-5 and TRBJ1-1; D unresolved. This sequence was found in a young woman in good health and CMV-seronegative. Sequencing was carried out using PBMCs. CDR3 residues: CASSYDGVDHTEAFF. In DNA form, the CDR3 reads TGTGCCAGCAGTTACGACGGGGTGGATCACACTGAAGCTTTCTTT.